Below, 32 T cell receptor beta chains from the same sample are listed, as sequenced in a study of untreated major depressive disorder (dated by TCRdb to the late 2010s). The study at large found these results: Higher TRBV05-01 (Vbeta 5.1) usage among CD4+ T cells of depressed patients compared with controls was confirmed by sequencing, with p = 0.040 in a one-tailed test.

These receptors' antigens are unknown. The receptor library was made with the immunoSEQ multiplex PCR assay. TCRdb obtained this table from immuneACCESS and retained in-frame rearrangements with V and J assigned. These tables miss some clones; where compared with another copy, unresolved V genes account for less than half of the shortfall, and the remainder is unexplained. Here the sample has about 25,000 clones; 90% to 95% occur a single time. The ten biggest clones cover roughly 0.72% of the sample. Specimen: CD4+ T cells from PBMCs. All receptors derive from a woman in her 30s with major depressive disorder.

The V call is TRBV18, the J call TRBJ1-5; the match to TRBD1 covers 10 bases. The CDR3 is 15 residues long. Per germline, CDR1 KGHSH and CDR2 LQKENI. Trimming took 3 bases from V and 4 from J; bases not matched to a gene: 3. CDR3 coding DNA: TGTGCCAGCTCACCGGGGACAGGGGCGAATCAGCCCCAGCATTTT. This sequence encodes CASSPGTGANQPQHF. The whole variable domain, remainder taken from reference TRBV18 and TRBJ1-5, is NAGVMQNPRHLVRRRGQEARLRCSPMKGHSHVYWYRQLPEEGLKFMVYLQKENIIDESGMPKERFSAEFPKEGPSILRIQQVVRGDSAAYFCASSPGTGANQPQHFGDGTRLSIL.

V and J are TRBV10-3 and TRBJ2-7; D gene ambiguous. V was shortened by 0 bases and J by 4 bases, with 7 bases between the two germline ends. The germline CDR1 and CDR2 sequences are ENHRY and SYGVKD. CDR3 length: 13 residues. CDR3 region: CAISESNGYEQYF. The CDR3 DNA reads TGTGCCATCAGTGAGTCGAACGGGTACGAGCAGTACTTC.

The chain recombines TRBV4-2 with TRBJ1-6; D not resolved. Per the germline V gene, CDR1 is LGHNA and CDR2 is YNFKEQ. The CDR3 sequence is 14 residues long. The V end lost 4 bases, the J end lost 9 bases, and 13 bases lay between the germline ends. CDR3 region: CASSPERGSSPLHF. CDR3 DNA sequence: TGTGCCAGCAGCCCAGAGCGAGGGAGTTCACCCCTCCACTTT.

The chain uses TRBV10-3 and TRBJ1-1; maybe TRBD1 (5 bases). Trimming took off 4 bases at V and 2 bases at J, with 8 bases between the two ends. The germline V gene has CDR1 ENHRY and CDR2 SYGVKD. The CDR3 length is 13 residues. Written as DNA, the CDR3 is TGTGCCATCAGTGGTCAGGGAAACACTGAAGCTTTCTTT. Its translation is CAISGQGNTEAFF.

The chain is built from TRBV19 and TRBJ1-5, with 7 bases lining up with TRBD1. This CDR3 is 15 amino acids long. The V segment lost 8 bases and the J segment 6 bases; nucleotides outside the gene matches: 13. Germline V CDR1 and CDR2: LNHDA, SQIVND (reference sequence). The CDR3 here is CASSPTTGIFQPQHF. CDR3 sequence (DNA): TGTGCCAGTTCGCCGACGACAGGGATATTTCAGCCCCAGCATTTT.

This CDR3 is CASSPRGVPDTQYF. The CDR3 nucleotides are TGTGCCAGTAGCCCTAGGGGGGTCCCAGATACGCAGTATTTT. The chain recombines TRBV19 with TRBJ2-3; D may match TRBD1 or TRBD2 (6 bases each). Trimming shortened V by 6 bases and J by 4 bases, and 14 bases separated the two germline ends. Germline V CDR1 and CDR2: LNHDA, SQIVND (reference sequence). There are 14 residues in the CDR3.

The genes are TRBV5-6 and TRBJ1-6, with 8 bases matching TRBD1. Losses at the gene ends were 2 bases for V and 7 bases for J; bases not matched to a gene: 8. CDR3 length: 16 amino acids. Germline CDR1 reads SGHDT; CDR2 reads YYEEEE. Here the CDR3 reads CASSFLSRGPNSPLHF. The CDR3 nucleotides read TGTGCCAGCAGCTTCCTGTCCAGGGGGCCAAATTCACCCCTCCACTTT.

This chain connects TRBV9 to TRBJ2-6, with D hard to call. This CDR3 comprises 18 residues. Trimming took 3 bases from V and 1 from J, leaving 17 bases between them. Germline CDR1 and CDR2: SGDLS and YYNGEE. The CDR3 loop is CASSAFFDSGSGANVLTF. In nucleotides, the CDR3 is TGTGCCAGCAGCGCTTTTTTTGATTCGGGTTCTGGGGCCAACGTCCTGACTTTC.

CDR3 amino acids: CASRRQGSNTEAFF. The CDR3 bases are TGTGCCAGCAGACGACAGGGCTCGAACACTGAAGCTTTCTTT. The rearrangement links TRBV2 to TRBJ1-1; TRBD1 agrees at 7 bases. Losses at the gene ends were 6 bases for V and 1 base for J; bases not matched to a gene: 5. This CDR3 spans 14 amino acids. Germline V lookup: CDR1 SNHLY, CDR2 FYNNEI.

This sequence joins TRBV15 and TRBJ1-2, with D possibly TRBD1 on 6 matching bases. The CDR3 contains 16 residues. The germline V and J ends were trimmed by 3 bases and 9 bases, with 23 bases remaining between them. The germline V gene encodes CDR1 LNHNV and CDR2 YYDKDF (reference sequence). CDR3 coding DNA: TGTGCCACCAGCAGGCCAACGGGGGCAGCTGGACTAAGCTACACCTTC. Its translation is CATSRPTGAAGLSYTF.

This clone was seen only a few times. The chain combines TRBV28 with TRBJ1-5, with D hard to call. Per germline, CDR1 MDHEN and CDR2 SYDVKM. Trimming stripped 5 bases from V and 2 bases from J, with 13 bases between. This CDR3 spans 15 amino acids. As DNA, the CDR3 is TGTGCCAGCAGTAGGACCAACAGTGGCAATCAGCCCCAGCATTTT. Amino acid sequence: CASSRTNSGNQPQHF.

This chain joins TRBV27 and TRBJ2-5; TRBD2 is a possible D gene (5 bases). The length of the CDR3 is 14 residues. Germline V gene sequence: CDR1 MNHEY, CDR2 SMNVEV (reference sequence). Trimming took 3 bases from V and 0 from J, leaving 8 bases between them. CDR3 sequence: CASSLSGYQETQYF. The CDR3 DNA reads as TGTGCCAGCAGTTTGTCGGGGTACCAAGAGACCCAGTACTTC.

By share, this clone ranks as medium-sized. This chain links TRBV19 with TRBJ1-6, with D uncertain. Germline V gene data show CDR1 as LNHDA and CDR2 as SQIVND (reference sequence). This CDR3 comprises 12 residues. V was pared by 4 bases and J by 8 bases, with 6 bases between. The CDR3 DNA reads as TGTGCCAGTAGTAAAGACTATTCACCCCTCCACTTT. Protein sequence: CASSKDYSPLHF.

The rearrangement uses TRBV18 and TRBJ1-2; D is unclear. Trimming cost V 5 bases and J 9 bases, with 16 bases left between them. The CDR3 sequence is 13 residues long. From germline, CDR1 is KGHSH and CDR2 LQKENI. CDR3 region: CASSVQVWESYTF. The CDR3 coding sequence is TGTGCCAGCTCAGTCCAGGTGTGGGAGAGCTACACCTTC.

This chain uses TRBV6-6 with TRBJ2-7, with D perhaps given as TRBD1 or TRBD2 (5 bases each). Per germline, CDR1 MNHNY and CDR2 SVGAGI (reference sequence). CDR3 length: 15 amino acids. Trimming took 2 bases from V and 4 from J, leaving 15 bases between them. CDR3 nucleotides: TGTGCCAGCAGTTACACTGGGGGACGGAGATACGAGCAGTACTTC. It translates to CASSYTGGRRYEQYF.

The rearrangement uses TRBV27 and TRBJ2-1; 10 bases are a match to TRBD2. This CDR3 has 17 amino acids. V lost 6 bases to trimming and J lost 6 bases; unmatched junction nucleotides: 14. The germline V gene has CDR1 MNHEY and CDR2 SMNVEV (reference sequence). The CDR3 nucleotides are TGTGCCAGCAGACAGTATTTCCTAGCGGGAGCCGTCAATGAGCAGTTCTTC. Protein product: CASRQYFLAGAVNEQFF.

The rearrangement uses TRBV5-1 and TRBJ1-4; TRBD1 agrees at 8 bases. This CDR3 spans 14 amino acids. Unmatched junction bases numbered 4, after V lost 4 bases and J lost 5 bases. CDR1 is SGHRS, CDR2 YFSETQ, per germline. CDR3: CASSARTGNEKLFF. The CDR3 nucleotides are TGCGCCAGCAGCGCCCGGACAGGGAATGAAAAACTGTTTTTT.

J is TRBJ2-1 and V is TRBV5-4; 9 bases are a match to TRBD2. The V gene's germline CDR1 is SGHNT and CDR2 YYREEE (reference sequence). The CDR3 sequence is 16 residues long. The ends lost 3 bases at V and 8 bases at J; junction bases unmatched: 12. The CDR3 region is CASSSSGRGGTHEQFF. As DNA, the CDR3 is TGTGCCAGCAGCTCCTCGGGGCGGGGGGGGACCCATGAGCAGTTCTTC.

The J gene is TRBJ2-7, the V gene TRBV11-1; TRBD1 agrees at 8 bases. The length of the CDR3 is 13 residues. Germline CDR1 SGHAT, CDR2 FQDESV (reference sequence). V gave up 5 bases and J gave up 3 bases; unmatched junction bases: 3. CDR3 nucleotide sequence: TGTGCCAGCAGCCCGACAGGGGACTACGAGCAGTACTTC. It translates to CASSPTGDYEQYF.

The V call is TRBV11-2, the J call TRBJ2-1; 10 bases line up with TRBD2. The germline CDR1 and CDR2 sequences are SGHAT and FQNNGV. The CDR3 is 15 residues long. The trim removed 1 base at V and 7 bases at J, leaving 4 bases unmatched. The chain's CDR3 is CASSLVSGGANEQFF. CDR3 nucleotide sequence: TGTGCCAGCAGCTTAGTCAGCGGGGGGGCGAATGAGCAGTTCTTC.

The chain couples TRBV27 to TRBJ2-1; 11 nucleotides match TRBD1. Germline V gene lookup returns CDR1 MNHEY and CDR2 SMNVEV (reference sequence). The CDR3 is made up of 15 amino acids. V dropped 5 bases and J dropped 8; count of bases not matched to a gene: 8. The CDR3 region has the DNA TGTGCCAGCAGTCCCCGGGACAGGGGGACGGATGAGCAGTTCTTC. Translated: CASSPRDRGTDEQFF.

The chain is built from TRBV6-1 and TRBJ1-5; possibly TRBD1 for D (5 bases). The CDR3 has 14 residues. Germline values: CDR1 MNHNS, CDR2 SASEGT. V shed 4 bases and J shed 3 bases, with 10 bases lying between them. DNA for the CDR3: TGTGCCAGCAGTGTAACAGGATACAATCAGCCCCAGCATTTT. Its translation is CASSVTGYNQPQHF.

This chain connects TRBV10-3 to TRBJ2-7; TRBD1 matches at 9 bases. Looked up from germline, CDR1 is ENHRY and CDR2 is SYGVKD. This CDR3 is built from 17 residues. The trim removed 3 bases at V and 3 bases at J, leaving 12 bases unmatched. CDR3 nucleotides: TGTGCCATCAGTGACCCCGGGACAGGGATACAGGGCTACGAGCAGTACTTC. The encoded protein is CAISDPGTGIQGYEQYF.

The V call is TRBV7-6, the J call TRBJ2-7, with D unclear. CDR1 and CDR2 (germline): SGHVS, FNYEAQ. The CDR3 extends over 13 amino acids. Between the trimmed V and J ends, which lost 2 bases and 2 bases, there was a span of 7 bases. CDR3: CASSLQATYEQYF. The CDR3, as DNA: TGTGCCAGCAGCTTACAAGCAACCTACGAGCAGTACTTC.

The chain is built from TRBV13 and TRBJ2-7; D possibly corresponds to TRBD1 (5 bases). This CDR3 spans 16 amino acids. Per the germline V gene, CDR1 is PRHDT and CDR2 is FYEKMQ (reference sequence). V was clipped by 4 bases and J by 3 bases, with 19 bases between them. DNA of the CDR3: TGTGCCAGCAGCTCACTTACAGGTTTGGCCAACTACGAGCAGTACTTC. As protein: CASSSLTGLANYEQYF.

The CDR3 DNA reads TGTGCCAGCAGTTCCGGGCCGATAGATCAGCCCCAGCATTTT. Amino acids: CASSSGPIDQPQHF. The rearrangement uses TRBV2 and TRBJ1-5; no firm D call. CDR3 length equals 14 residues. CDR1 is SNHLY, CDR2 FYNNEI, per germline. V shed 5 bases and J shed 5 bases, with 13 bases lying between them.

The V call is TRBV6-1, the J call TRBJ2-1, with 9 bases identical to TRBD2. Trimming at V came to 3 bases and at J to 8 bases, leaving 8 bases not matched to a gene. The germline CDR1 and CDR2 sequences are MNHNS and SASEGT. The CDR3 length is 15 residues. CDR3 in amino acids: CASSDAGGPSDEQFF. The DNA of the CDR3 is TGTGCCAGCAGTGACGCGGGAGGGCCGTCGGATGAGCAGTTCTTC.

The V gene is TRBV12-2, the J gene TRBJ2-6; the table's D call, TRBD1, has no DNA check behind it. TRBV12-2 is recorded as a pseudogene. CDR3 length equals 20 residues. For the CDR3, the DNA is TGTGCAAGTCGCTTAGAAGGGACAGGGAATAATCTCACCGGGGCCAACGTCCTGACTTTC. It translates to CASRLEGTGNNLTGANVLTF.

V usage is TRBV11-3 and J usage is TRBJ2-3; 12 bases are shared with TRBD1. Germline loops: CDR1 SGHNT, CDR2 YENEEA. This CDR3 region has 16 residues. The ends lost 2 bases at V and 4 bases at J; junction bases unmatched: 4. This CDR3 is CASSLPGTGGADTQYF. CDR3 bases: TGTGCCAGCAGCTTACCTGGGACAGGGGGCGCAGATACGCAGTATTTT.

The V gene is TRBV2, the J gene TRBJ2-7, with D unresolved. This CDR3 comprises 13 residues. V shed 4 bases and J shed 0 bases, with 7 bases lying between them. Germline lookup yields CDR1 SNHLY and CDR2 FYNNEI. In DNA, the CDR3 is TGTGCCAGCAGTGTCGCAGCCTCCTACGAGCAGTACTTC. It is translated as CASSVAASYEQYF.

The V call is TRBV4-1, the J call TRBJ2-7, with 7 bases lining up with TRBD1. The ends lost 4 bases at V and 5 bases at J; junction bases unmatched: 11. This CDR3 has 15 residues. CDR1 is MGHRA and CDR2 is YSYEKL in the germline V gene. CDR3 in DNA: TGCGCCAGCAGCCTCGTGGGACAGCCGCAGCACGAGCAGTACTTC. The encoded protein is CASSLVGQPQHEQYF.

V is TRBV7-2 and J is TRBJ1-1; D remains ambiguous. Looked up from germline, CDR1 is SGHTA and CDR2 is FQGNSA. The CDR3 totals 14 residues. Trimming stripped 5 bases from V and 1 base from J, with 11 bases between. Here the CDR3 DNA reads TGTGCCAGCAGCCCCCAACCACAGAACACTGAAGCTTTCTTT. Protein: CASSPQPQNTEAFF.